This is a list of T cell receptor beta chains from one sample in a study of blood T cell repertoires in COVID-19. The repertoire was sequenced with immunoSEQ multiplex PCR; TCRdb's copy has only in-frame clones and lacks some. In the table there are roughly 130,000 clones, 65% to 80% of which are singletons. Sequencing used peripheral blood. The receptors derive from a man between 45 and 60 years old with acute or convalescent COVID-19. Each CDR3 is given with its conserved first and last residue. The D gene is left open where the match is weak. Only part of the rows carry a size: once, few, many, or a class if the clone is expanded.

j_call: TRBJ2-7
clone_size: NA
d_call: NA
v_call: TRBV18
cdr3_aa: CASSSDSNPYEQYF
cdr3_nt: TGTGCCAGCTCGTCTGACTCGAACCCCTACGAGCAGTACTTC

j_call: TRBJ1-2
clone_size: few
d_call: NA
v_call: TRBV6-4
cdr3_aa: CASNNPGQGRGYTF
cdr3_nt: TGTGCCAGCAACAATCCGGGACAAGGGCGAGGCTACACCTTC

j_call: TRBJ2-5
clone_size: once
d_call: NA
v_call: TRBV2
cdr3_aa: CASRGLGGQETQYF
cdr3_nt: TGTGCCAGCAGGGGGTTAGGGGGACAAGAGACCCAGTACTTC

j_call: TRBJ2-7
clone_size: many
d_call: TRBD1
v_call: TRBV9
cdr3_aa: CASSVGGTGSHEQYF
cdr3_nt: TGTGCCAGCAGCGTAGGTGGGACAGGGTCCCACGAGCAGTACTTC

j_call: TRBJ2-5
clone_size: NA
d_call: NA
v_call: TRBV5-1
cdr3_aa: CASSFQDQETQYF
cdr3_nt: TGCGCCAGCAGCTTCCAGGACCAAGAGACCCAGTACTTC

j_call: TRBJ1-5
clone_size: NA
d_call: TRBD1
v_call: TRBV19
cdr3_aa: CASSSTGGGNQPQHF
cdr3_nt: TGTGCCAGTAGTAGTACAGGGGGTGGGAATCAGCCCCAGCATTTT

j_call: TRBJ1-4
clone_size: once
d_call: NA
v_call: TRBV5-8
cdr3_aa: CASSRGGLGEKLFF
cdr3_nt: TGTGCCAGCAGCCGGGGGGGGCTTGGAGAAAAACTGTTTTTT

j_call: TRBJ2-3
clone_size: NA
d_call: TRBD1
v_call: TRBV5-4
cdr3_aa: CASSSPGQGSTDTQYF
cdr3_nt: TGTGCCAGCAGCTCCCCGGGACAGGGTAGCACAGATACGCAGTATTTT

j_call: TRBJ2-5
clone_size: many
d_call: NA
v_call: TRBV9
cdr3_aa: CASSVIRETQYF
cdr3_nt: TGTGCCAGCAGCGTAATTCGAGAGACCCAGTACTTC

j_call: TRBJ1-1
clone_size: few
d_call: TRBD1
v_call: TRBV18
cdr3_aa: CASSGDRDTAFF
cdr3_nt: TGTGCCAGCTCGGGGGACAGGGATACGGCTTTCTTT

j_call: TRBJ1-1
clone_size: few
d_call: TRBD1
v_call: TRBV6-5
cdr3_aa: CASRTGGNVGTEAFF
cdr3_nt: TGTGCCAGCAGGACAGGGGGTAATGTGGGAACTGAAGCTTTCTTT

j_call: TRBJ2-5
clone_size: NA
d_call: NA
v_call: TRBV19
cdr3_aa: CASSSRVGGGLETQYF
cdr3_nt: TGTGCCAGTAGCTCTAGGGTTGGGGGGGGCCTAGAGACCCAGTACTTC

j_call: TRBJ1-1
clone_size: few
d_call: NA
v_call: TRBV19
cdr3_aa: CASSISTGGMNTEAFF
cdr3_nt: TGTGCCAGTAGTATATCCACGGGGGGCATGAACACTGAAGCTTTCTTT

j_call: TRBJ1-2
clone_size: NA
d_call: NA
v_call: TRBV19
cdr3_aa: CASTRDNYNYGYTF
cdr3_nt: TGTGCCAGTACTCGGGACAACTACAACTATGGCTACACCTTC

j_call: TRBJ2-3
clone_size: NA
d_call: NA
v_call: TRBV9
cdr3_aa: CASRRTDNVDTQYF
cdr3_nt: TGTGCCAGCAGACGGACAGATAATGTGGATACGCAGTATTTT

j_call: TRBJ1-5
clone_size: NA
d_call: TRBD1
v_call: TRBV6-1
cdr3_aa: CASSEGTGQPQHF
cdr3_nt: TGTGCCAGCAGTGAAGGGACAGGGCAGCCCCAGCATTTT

j_call: TRBJ1-5
clone_size: NA
d_call: TRBD1
v_call: TRBV5-1
cdr3_aa: CASSRGQGDQPQHF
cdr3_nt: TGCGCCAGCAGCCGGGGACAGGGAGATCAGCCCCAGCATTTT

j_call: TRBJ2-1
clone_size: NA
d_call: TRBD1
v_call: TRBV7-8
cdr3_aa: CASRAWTGRNYNEQFF
cdr3_nt: TGTGCCAGCAGAGCCTGGACAGGGAGAAATTACAATGAGCAGTTCTTC

j_call: TRBJ2-3
clone_size: NA
d_call: TRBD2
v_call: TRBV5-1
cdr3_aa: CASSLAAGGHADTQYF
cdr3_nt: TGCGCCAGCAGCTTGGCTGCGGGGGGGCACGCAGATACGCAGTATTTT

j_call: TRBJ2-5
clone_size: NA
d_call: TRBD2
v_call: TRBV2
cdr3_aa: CASSRGLAGAQETQYF
cdr3_nt: TGTGCCAGCAGTAGGGGACTAGCGGGGGCCCAAGAGACCCAGTACTTC

j_call: TRBJ2-1
clone_size: NA
d_call: TRBD2
v_call: TRBV11-2
cdr3_aa: CASAPGLAGGREQFF
cdr3_nt: TGTGCCAGCGCCCCGGGACTAGCGGGGGGGCGTGAGCAGTTCTTC

j_call: TRBJ2-3
clone_size: NA
d_call: NA
v_call: TRBV13
cdr3_aa: CASSLGLEAGDTQYF
cdr3_nt: TGTGCCAGCAGCTTAGGACTAGAAGCGGGAGATACGCAGTATTTT

j_call: TRBJ1-6
clone_size: NA
d_call: NA
v_call: TRBV9
cdr3_aa: CASSPLPYNSPLHF
cdr3_nt: TGTGCCAGCAGCCCCCTCCCGTATAATTCACCCCTCCACTTT

j_call: TRBJ2-1
clone_size: few
d_call: NA
v_call: TRBV24-1
cdr3_aa: CATNSGLYNEQFF
cdr3_nt: TGTGCCACCAACTCAGGGTTATACAATGAGCAGTTCTTC

j_call: TRBJ1-2
clone_size: NA
d_call: TRBD1
v_call: TRBV3-1/TRBV3-2
cdr3_aa: CASSRTGYGYTF
cdr3_nt: TGTGCCAGCAGCCGGACAGGTTATGGCTACACCTTC

j_call: TRBJ1-4
clone_size: NA
d_call: TRBD1
v_call: TRBV5-1
cdr3_aa: CASSPTGSGNEKLFF
cdr3_nt: TGCGCCAGCAGCCCGACAGGGTCTGGTAATGAAAAACTGTTTTTT

j_call: TRBJ2-3
clone_size: NA
d_call: NA
v_call: TRBV5-4
cdr3_aa: CASSLYYTQYF
cdr3_nt: TGTGCCAGCAGCCTATATTATACGCAGTATTTT

j_call: TRBJ2-5
clone_size: NA
d_call: NA
v_call: TRBV24-1
cdr3_aa: CATSDPGGAQETQYF
cdr3_nt: TGTGCCACCAGTGACCCAGGTGGGGCTCAAGAGACCCAGTACTTC

j_call: TRBJ1-1
clone_size: NA
d_call: TRBD1
v_call: TRBV30
cdr3_aa: CAWITQGALIAFF
cdr3_nt: TGTGCCTGGATTACACAGGGGGCTTTGATAGCTTTCTTT

j_call: TRBJ1-5
clone_size: once
d_call: NA
v_call: TRBV5-1
cdr3_aa: CASSPSVGQPQHF
cdr3_nt: TGCGCCAGCAGCCCCTCCGTCGGTCAGCCCCAGCATTTT

j_call: TRBJ1-6
clone_size: few
d_call: NA
v_call: TRBV2
cdr3_aa: CASSGTAGRGLHF
cdr3_nt: TGTGCCAGCAGTGGGACAGCCGGGAGGGGCCTCCACTTT

j_call: TRBJ2-3
clone_size: NA
d_call: TRBD1
v_call: TRBV3-1/TRBV3-2
cdr3_aa: CASSQAGGPDTQYF
cdr3_nt: TGTGCCAGCAGCCAAGCAGGGGGCCCAGATACGCAGTATTTT

j_call: TRBJ1-1
clone_size: NA
d_call: NA
v_call: TRBV3-1/TRBV3-2
cdr3_aa: CASSQGGMLNTEAFF
cdr3_nt: TGTGCCAGCAGCCAAGGAGGGATGTTAAACACTGAAGCTTTCTTT

j_call: TRBJ2-7
clone_size: NA
d_call: NA
v_call: TRBV7-9
cdr3_aa: CASSSMLGYEQYF
cdr3_nt: TGTGCCAGCAGCTCCATGCTAGGTTACGAGCAGTACTTC

j_call: TRBJ1-1
clone_size: NA
d_call: NA
v_call: TRBV14
cdr3_aa: CASSQGRGVGSEAFF
cdr3_nt: TGTGCCAGCAGCCAGGGTAGGGGCGTGGGTTCTGAAGCTTTCTTT

j_call: TRBJ1-1
clone_size: NA
d_call: NA
v_call: TRBV7-9
cdr3_aa: CASSLLQKNTEAFF
cdr3_nt: TGTGCCAGCAGCCTCTTACAGAAGAACACTGAAGCTTTCTTT

j_call: TRBJ2-7
clone_size: NA
d_call: TRBD1
v_call: TRBV4-1
cdr3_aa: CASSQAPGTGVYEQYF
cdr3_nt: TGCGCCAGCAGCCAAGCCCCAGGGACAGGCGTCTACGAGCAGTACTTC

j_call: TRBJ1-2
clone_size: NA
d_call: NA
v_call: TRBV6-5
cdr3_aa: CASRIGEFYYGYTF
cdr3_nt: TGTGCCAGCAGAATCGGGGAGTTTTACTATGGCTACACCTTC

j_call: TRBJ1-1
clone_size: NA
d_call: NA
v_call: TRBV29-1
cdr3_aa: CSVDKQGVAFF
cdr3_nt: TGCAGCGTTGATAAACAGGGAGTAGCTTTCTTT

j_call: TRBJ1-6
clone_size: NA
d_call: NA
v_call: TRBV3-1/TRBV3-2
cdr3_aa: CASSLPLSPLHF
cdr3_nt: TGTGCCAGCAGCCTCCCTCTTTCACCCCTCCACTTT

j_call: TRBJ2-3
clone_size: NA
d_call: NA
v_call: TRBV7-2
cdr3_aa: CASSRRTADTQYF
cdr3_nt: TGTGCCAGCAGCCGCCGTACGGCAGATACGCAGTATTTT

j_call: TRBJ1-4
clone_size: NA
d_call: NA
v_call: TRBV5-1
cdr3_aa: CASSLDGEKLFF
cdr3_nt: TGCGCCAGCAGCTTGGACGGTGAAAAACTGTTTTTT

j_call: TRBJ1-1
clone_size: NA
d_call: NA
v_call: TRBV18
cdr3_aa: CASSPRRVNTEAFF
cdr3_nt: TGTGCCAGCTCACCACGCAGGGTGAACACTGAAGCTTTCTTT

j_call: TRBJ2-7
clone_size: NA
d_call: TRBD2
v_call: TRBV11-2
cdr3_aa: CASSLAAGSSYEQYF
cdr3_nt: TGTGCCAGCAGCTTAGCAGCGGGGAGCTCCTACGAGCAGTACTTC

j_call: TRBJ1-2
clone_size: NA
d_call: NA
v_call: TRBV5-5
cdr3_aa: CASSLEWAGNYGYTF
cdr3_nt: TGTGCCAGCAGCTTGGAATGGGCAGGGAACTATGGCTACACCTTC

j_call: TRBJ1-2
clone_size: once
d_call: NA
v_call: TRBV3-1/TRBV3-2
cdr3_aa: CASSQAGVNYGYTF
cdr3_nt: TGTGCCAGCAGCCAAGCCGGAGTTAACTATGGCTACACCTTC

j_call: TRBJ2-5
clone_size: NA
d_call: TRBD2
v_call: TRBV9
cdr3_aa: CASSVGTSSGLETQYF
cdr3_nt: TGTGCCAGCAGCGTAGGGACTAGCTCGGGCCTTGAGACCCAGTACTTC

j_call: TRBJ2-7
clone_size: NA
d_call: TRBD1
v_call: TRBV30
cdr3_aa: CAWSSGTGGMAQYF
cdr3_nt: TGTGCCTGGAGTTCTGGGACAGGGGGCATGGCGCAGTACTTC

j_call: TRBJ2-1
clone_size: NA
d_call: NA
v_call: TRBV15
cdr3_aa: CATSSDRRKNEQFF
cdr3_nt: TGTGCCACCAGCAGCGACAGGAGGAAGAATGAGCAGTTCTTC

j_call: TRBJ1-5
clone_size: NA
d_call: NA
v_call: TRBV2
cdr3_aa: CASSDGSRQPQHF
cdr3_nt: TGTGCCAGCAGTGACGGTAGCCGGCAGCCCCAGCATTTT

j_call: TRBJ2-2
clone_size: NA
d_call: NA
v_call: TRBV7-3
cdr3_aa: CASSLSDRSSLLFF
cdr3_nt: TGTGCCAGCAGCTTGAGCGACAGGTCGTCGTTGCTGTTTTTT

j_call: TRBJ2-3
clone_size: once
d_call: NA
v_call: TRBV11-2
cdr3_aa: CASSLANGQTQYF
cdr3_nt: TGTGCCAGCAGCTTAGCCAACGGACAGACGCAGTATTTT

j_call: TRBJ2-5
clone_size: once
d_call: TRBD1
v_call: TRBV7-6
cdr3_aa: CASSLATGVWETQYF
cdr3_nt: TGTGCCAGCAGCTTAGCCACAGGGGTTTGGGAGACCCAGTACTTC

j_call: TRBJ2-7
clone_size: NA
d_call: TRBD1
v_call: TRBV19
cdr3_aa: CASSAGQGGYEQYF
cdr3_nt: TGTGCCAGTAGTGCTGGACAGGGCGGCTACGAGCAGTACTTC

j_call: TRBJ2-2
clone_size: NA
d_call: NA
v_call: TRBV21-1
cdr3_aa: CASIPTGGGTGELFF
cdr3_nt: TGTGCCAGCATCCCGACAGGGGGAGGCACCGGGGAGCTGTTTTTT

j_call: TRBJ1-6
clone_size: few
d_call: TRBD1
v_call: TRBV5-6
cdr3_aa: CASSSDRGLNSPLHF
cdr3_nt: TGTGCCAGCAGCTCTGACAGGGGGCTTAATTCACCCCTCCACTTT

j_call: TRBJ2-1
clone_size: NA
d_call: NA
v_call: TRBV24-1
cdr3_aa: CATSLGLYNEQFF
cdr3_nt: TGTGCCACCAGTCTGGGACTTTACAATGAGCAGTTCTTC

j_call: TRBJ1-6
clone_size: few
d_call: NA
v_call: TRBV11-2
cdr3_aa: CASSHTGSNSPLHF
cdr3_nt: TGTGCCAGCAGCCATACAGGGTCTAATTCACCCCTCCACTTT

j_call: TRBJ1-4
clone_size: NA
d_call: NA
v_call: TRBV5-6
cdr3_aa: CASSERASGNSAEKLFF
cdr3_nt: TGTGCCAGCAGCGAACGGGCCTCAGGGAACTCGGCGGAAAAACTGTTTTTT

j_call: TRBJ2-5
clone_size: NA
d_call: NA
v_call: TRBV27
cdr3_aa: CASKRPGLPPETQYF
cdr3_nt: TGTGCCAGCAAGAGACCGGGACTTCCGCCGGAGACCCAGTACTTC